This TCR beta chain stems from a study of blood T cell repertoires in COVID-19. Study overall: The study drew acute and convalescent COVID-19 samples from the United States, Italy and Spain. In each case, the material was cDNA or gDNA derived from T cells, B-cell-depleted T cells, or PBMCs.

CDR1 and CDR2 from the germline V gene are SGHDN and FVKESK. Trimming shortened V by 2 bases and J by 6 bases, and 20 bases separated the two germline ends. The CDR3 consists of 17 residues. As originally analysed: Amplifying reference gene primers gave estimates of nucleated cell counts. Sequencing used immunoSEQ multiplex PCR; TCRdb keeps in-frame clones, though not all of them. V, J and clone size derive from that table, while D and trimming were established from the DNA sequence. This sample yields 150,000 to 200,000 clones, of which around 85% are seen a single time; 7.5% to 9.5% belongs to the top ten.

V usage is TRBV14 and J usage is TRBJ2-1, with D possibly being TRBD2 (5 bases). The sequencing sample was made of peripheral blood. This TCR was sampled from an older woman with acute or convalescent COVID-19. CDR3 sequence (DNA): TGTGCCAGCAGCCAAAGTCTATACGGCACCGGACTCAATGAGCAGTTCTTC. Amino acids: CASSQSLYGTGLNEQFF.